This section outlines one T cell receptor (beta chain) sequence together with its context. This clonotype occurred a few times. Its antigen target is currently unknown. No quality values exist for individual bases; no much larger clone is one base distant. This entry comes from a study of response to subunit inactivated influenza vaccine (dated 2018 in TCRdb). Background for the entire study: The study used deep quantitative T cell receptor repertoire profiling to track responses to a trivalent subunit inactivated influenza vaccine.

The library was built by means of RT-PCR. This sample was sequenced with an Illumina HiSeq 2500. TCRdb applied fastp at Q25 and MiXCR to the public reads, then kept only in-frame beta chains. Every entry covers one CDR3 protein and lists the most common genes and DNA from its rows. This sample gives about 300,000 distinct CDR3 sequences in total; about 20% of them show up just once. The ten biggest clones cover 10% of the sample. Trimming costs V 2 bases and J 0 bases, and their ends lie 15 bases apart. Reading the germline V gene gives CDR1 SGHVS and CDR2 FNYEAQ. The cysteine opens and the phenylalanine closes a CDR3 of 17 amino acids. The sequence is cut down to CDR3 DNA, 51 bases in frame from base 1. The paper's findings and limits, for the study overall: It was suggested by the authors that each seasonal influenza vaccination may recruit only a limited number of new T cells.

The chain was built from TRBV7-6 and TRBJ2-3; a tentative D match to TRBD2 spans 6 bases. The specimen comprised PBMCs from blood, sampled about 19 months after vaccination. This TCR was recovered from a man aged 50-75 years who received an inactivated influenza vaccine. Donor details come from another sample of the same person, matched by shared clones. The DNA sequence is TGTGCCAGCAGCTTAAATCAGTGGCGGGAAAGCACAGATACGCAGTATTTT. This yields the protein CASSLNQWRESTDTQYF.